This passage covers 26 T cell receptor beta chains from one sample sequenced in a study of shared clonotypes between healthy human individuals. It was CD45RO-negative cells, positively selected for CCR7, that made up naive CD8 cells, with terminally differentiated effector memory CD45RA+ cells excluded. Only in-frame clones appear in the TCRdb table, and some are missing; sequencing was by immunoSEQ multiplex PCR. The sample carries hundreds of thousands of clones, 92% recorded once. Sequencing input: naive CD8+ T cells sorted from blood. Receptors were obtained from a man between 25 and 39 years old in good health.

The rearrangement joins TRBV2 to TRBJ2-7; 11 positions match TRBD2. From germline, CDR1 is SNHLY and CDR2 FYNNEI. V lost 6 bases and J lost 3; bases outside the gene matches: 7. This CDR3 is 15 amino acids long. The CDR3 nucleotides are TGTGCCAGCAGCGAGACTAGCGGGACCTTCTACGAGCAGTACTTC. This gives the protein CASSETSGTFYEQYF.

The V call is TRBV27, the J call TRBJ2-1; 10 nucleotides match TRBD2. This CDR3 has 15 residues. With V trimmed by 5 bases and J by 8 bases, 9 bases remained unmatched. From germline, CDR1 is MNHEY and CDR2 SMNVEV (reference sequence). For the CDR3, the DNA is TGTGCCAGCAGTCCCGGGACTAGCGTTTTGGATGAGCAGTTCTTC. Translated, it gives CASSPGTSVLDEQFF.

The chain combines TRBV7-9 with TRBJ2-5; TRBD1 matches 7 bases. Germline V gene sequence: CDR1 SEHNR, CDR2 FQNEAQ (reference sequence). CDR3 length: 16 residues. J was trimmed by 4 bases and V by 3 bases; bases with no gene match: 11. DNA of the CDR3: TGTGCCAGCAGCTTGACGACAGGGACCGATCGAGAGACCCAGTACTTC. It specifies CASSLTTGTDRETQYF. Based on the CDR3 plus reference TRBV7-9 and TRBJ2-5, the full variable domain is DTGVSQNPRHKITKRGQNVTFRCDPISEHNRLYWYRQTLGQGPEFLTYFQNEAQLEKSRLLSDRFSAERPKGSFSTLEIQRTEQGDSAMYLCASSLTTGTDRETQYFGPGTRLLVL.

This clone was recorded only once. V gene TRBV7-9 combines with J gene TRBJ2-1; 9 bases map to TRBD2. Trimming removed 2 bases from V and 7 bases from J; junction bases left unmatched: 0. The CDR3 sequence is 13 residues long. Per the germline V gene, CDR1 is SEHNR and CDR2 is FQNEAQ (reference sequence). The CDR3 sequence is CASSLLAGNEQFF. The CDR3 DNA sequence: TGTGCCAGCAGCTTACTAGCGGGAAATGAGCAGTTCTTC.

The rearrangement joins TRBV7-6 to TRBJ2-7; 10 bases line up with TRBD1. With V trimmed by 0 bases and J by 3 bases, 2 bases remained unmatched. This CDR3 contains 15 residues. Germline V CDR1 and CDR2: SGHVS, FNYEAQ. The CDR3 spells CASSLAGDRGYEQYF. CDR3 nucleotide sequence: TGTGCCAGCAGCTTAGCAGGGGACAGGGGCTACGAGCAGTACTTC. The full variable domain, rest sourced from reference TRBV7-6 and TRBJ2-7, is GAGVSQSPRYKVTKRGQDVALRCDPISGHVSLYWYRQALGQGPEFLTYFNYEAQQDKSGLPNDRFSAERPEGSISTLTIQRTEQRDSAMYRCASSLAGDRGYEQYFGPGTRLTVT.

A note on this clone: Other DNA sequences in this specimen translate into the identical CDR3. This chain uses TRBV19 with TRBJ2-7; 10 positions agree with TRBD2. The germline V gene encodes CDR1 LNHDA and CDR2 SQIVND (reference sequence). The junction had 3 bases not matched to a gene; V was cut back by 3 bases and J by 4 bases. The CDR3 has 14 residues. The CDR3: CASSISSGSYEQYF. The CDR3 coding sequence is TGTGCCAGTAGTATCTCTAGCGGGAGTTACGAGCAGTACTTC.

The V call is TRBV27, the J call TRBJ2-2; TRBD2 agrees at 8 bases. Germline trimming cut 5 bases from V and 4 bases from J; bases unmatched to any gene: 9. The CDR3 length is 16 residues. CDR1 and CDR2 from the germline V gene are MNHEY and SMNVEV (reference sequence). The CDR3 DNA sequence: TGTGCCAGCAGTCAGTCCGGGACTAGTGCCACCGGGGAGCTGTTTTTT. Translated: CASSQSGTSATGELFF.

The count of this clone is one. The J gene is TRBJ2-1, the V gene TRBV28; 9 nucleotides align to TRBD2. Germline V gene lookup returns CDR1 MDHEN and CDR2 SYDVKM. CDR3 length: 15 amino acids. The J segment lost 8 bases and the V segment lost 3 bases, leaving 8 bases of the junction unmatched. CDR3 sequence: CASSLVREGLHEQFF. The DNA for the CDR3 is TGTGCCAGCAGTTTGGTGCGGGAGGGCTTACATGAGCAGTTCTTC.

The CDR3 DNA is TGTGCCAGCAAGGGGGTCAGGGAGACCCAGTACTTC. Its translation: CASKGVRETQYF. The genes are TRBV2 and TRBJ2-5; tentative D call: TRBD1 (6 bases). CDR1 SNHLY and CDR2 FYNNEI come from the germline V gene. The CDR3 length is 12 residues. The V end lost 7 bases, the J end lost 5 bases, and 11 bases lay between the germline ends.

This clone was observed a few times. V usage is TRBV7-9 and J usage is TRBJ2-7, with TRBD1 identical over 7 bases. V shed 2 bases and J 3 bases; nucleotides not matched to a gene: 4. Germline V gives CDR1 SEHNR, CDR2 FQNEAQ (reference sequence). There are 14 residues in the CDR3. The CDR3 region is CASSLKQGSYEQYF. The CDR3 region has the DNA TGTGCCAGCAGCTTAAAACAGGGGAGCTACGAGCAGTACTTC.

The chain uses TRBV7-9 and TRBJ1-2, with D possibly being TRBD1 (5 bases). This CDR3 region has 14 residues. Trimming pared 5 bases from V and 6 bases from J, leaving 16 bases between. Germline values: CDR1 SEHNR, CDR2 FQNEAQ (reference sequence). The CDR3 region has the DNA TGTGCCAGCAGCCCCCCTCGGGGGGAAGATGGCTACACCTTC. Residues: CASSPPRGEDGYTF.

This chain joins TRBV4-1 and TRBJ1-5, with 7 bases identical to TRBD1. The CDR3 is 16 residues long. Germline V CDR1 and CDR2: MGHRA, YSYEKL. V gave up 1 base and J gave up 0 bases; unmatched junction bases: 3. This CDR3 is CASSQGEGASNQPQHF. In nucleotides, the CDR3 is TGCGCCAGCAGCCAAGGGGAGGGGGCTAGCAATCAGCCCCAGCATTTT.

The chain uses TRBV15 and TRBJ1-1; D unresolved. The germline CDR1 and CDR2 sequences are LNHNV and YYDKDF (reference sequence). V was clipped by 3 bases and J by 4 bases, with 18 bases between them. This CDR3 comprises 16 residues. This CDR3 reads CATSRARPGNGTEAFF. Here the CDR3 DNA reads TGTGCCACCAGCAGGGCCCGACCGGGGAACGGCACTGAAGCTTTCTTT.

DNA for the CDR3: TGCGCCAGCACCGTCCCGGGACAGGGGGAATTACGACTCCAACGTGACTACGAGCAGTACTTC. Its protein product is CASTVPGQGELRLQRDYEQYF. The chain has TRBV23-1 and TRBJ2-7; 11 nucleotides agree with TRBD1. TRBV23-1 is assigned to the ORF class and has an uncertain function. Trimming cost V 7 bases and J 3 bases; bases outside gene matches: 26. The CDR3 length is 21 residues.

Written as DNA, the CDR3 is TGTGCCAGTAGTATAGCTGGGGGTAATAGCAATCAGCCCCAGCATTTT. This sequence encodes CASSIAGGNSNQPQHF. The J gene is TRBJ1-5, the V gene TRBV19, with D possibly TRBD1 on 5 matching bases. The CDR3 runs 16 residues. CDR1 is LNHDA, CDR2 SQIVND, per germline (reference sequence). With 1 base removed from V and 0 bases from J, the gap between germline ends came to 10 bases. The full variable domain, rest sourced from reference TRBV19 and TRBJ1-5, is DGGITQSPKYLFRKEGQNVTLSCEQNLNHDAMYWYRQDPGQGLRLIYYSQIVNDFQKGDIAEGYSVSREKKESFPLTVTSAQKNPTAFYLCASSIAGGNSNQPQHFGDGTRLSIL.

This chain joins TRBV10-3 and TRBJ2-7; D is possibly TRBD2 (5 bases). The germline V and J ends were trimmed by 0 bases and 2 bases, with 20 bases remaining between them. This CDR3 region has 18 residues. Looked up from germline, CDR1 is ENHRY and CDR2 is SYGVKD. In DNA form, the CDR3 reads TGTGCCATCAGTGAGTCGAAAACCAGCCGGGAACTAGCCTACGAGCAGTACTTC. It codes for CAISESKTSRELAYEQYF.

V gene TRBV4-1 combines with J gene TRBJ1-2; D may be TRBD1 (6 bases). This CDR3 has 14 amino acids. With 4 bases removed from V and 0 bases from J, the gap between germline ends came to 9 bases. Per germline, CDR1 MGHRA and CDR2 YSYEKL. DNA for the CDR3: TGCGCCAGCAGCCTCAGGGGCTCTAACTATGGCTACACCTTC. Translated: CASSLRGSNYGYTF.

The chain is built from TRBV4-1 and TRBJ2-7; 10 positions match TRBD1. Germline loops: CDR1 MGHRA, CDR2 YSYEKL. The CDR3 loop spans 15 amino acids. J lost 5 bases, V lost 2 bases, and 6 bases had no gene match. The CDR3 nucleotides read TGCGCCAGCAGCCAACCGGGACAGGGGACCCACGAGCAGTACTTC. Amino acids: CASSQPGQGTHEQYF.

The chain combines TRBV14 with TRBJ2-1; 11 bases are a match to TRBD1. The CDR3 contains 14 residues. Germline V lookup: CDR1 SGHDN, CDR2 FVKESK. J gave up 9 bases and V 4 bases, and 5 bases lay outside the gene matches. CDR3 nucleotides: TGTGCCAGCAGCCCGGACAGGGGGCCCGCTGAGCAGTTCTTC. Encoded protein: CASSPDRGPAEQFF.

The CDR3 nucleotides read TGTGCCAGCGATGGGACTAGCGGGAGCGAGCAGTACTTC. This codes for CASDGTSGSEQYF. The chain employs TRBV6-1 and TRBJ2-7; 14 positions agree with TRBD2. The CDR3 extends over 13 amino acids. CDR1 and CDR2 (germline): MNHNS, SASEGT. Losses at the gene ends were 8 bases for V and 6 bases for J; bases not matched to a gene: 3.

This chain joins TRBV29-1 and TRBJ2-1; 8 nucleotides agree with TRBD2. This CDR3 comprises 15 residues. The junction had 10 bases not matched to a gene; V was cut back by 4 bases and J by 5 bases. Germline-derived CDR1 and CDR2 are SQVTM and ANQGSEA. CDR3 nucleotides: TGCAGCGTTGTAAGCGGGAGAAACTACGACAATGAGCAGTTCTTC. This encodes CSVVSGRNYDNEQFF.

The chain links TRBV28 to TRBJ2-1; D might be TRBD1 (7 bases). CDR1 is MDHEN and CDR2 is SYDVKM in the germline V gene. This CDR3 is 20 amino acids long. Trimming removed 5 bases from V and 0 bases from J, with 26 bases in between. CDR3 sequence: CASSTPSRRRGPSSYNEQFF. In DNA, the CDR3 is TGTGCCAGCAGTACCCCCTCCCGGCGGAGGGGGCCAAGCTCCTACAATGAGCAGTTCTTC.

The chain combines TRBV13 with TRBJ2-3; no reliable D call. Germline values: CDR1 PRHDT, CDR2 FYEKMQ (reference sequence). V was cut by 3 bases and J by 1 base, with 17 bases left in between. The CDR3 is 17 amino acids. DNA of the CDR3: TGTGCCAGCAGCTTGAACGGGTTCATAGATGGCACAGATACGCAGTATTTT. Its translation: CASSLNGFIDGTDTQYF.

This chain links TRBV27 with TRBJ2-3, with D perhaps given as TRBD1 or TRBD2 (5 bases each). The CDR3 spans 16 residues. The V and J ends lost 6 bases and 1 base respectively, with 17 bases between them. The germline CDR1 and CDR2 sequences are MNHEY and SMNVEV (reference sequence). The CDR3 protein is CASSPFDSGGTDTQYF. The CDR3 DNA follows: TGTGCCAGCAGCCCATTTGACAGCGGAGGCACAGATACGCAGTATTTT.

A remark on this clone: A read error may account for a junction end that differs from germline. The chain links TRBV28 to TRBJ2-5; 7 bases agree with TRBD2. Germline V gene sequence: CDR1 MDHEN, CDR2 SYDVKM. This CDR3 has 12 residues. The CDR3 coding sequence is TGTGCCAGCAGTCCCGGGACTAACACGAGGGACTTC. Translating it yields CASSPGTNTRDF.

This clone was seen a single time. V usage is TRBV10-2 and J usage is TRBJ1-1, with a weak D call TRBD1 (5 bases). The CDR3 spans 13 residues. Trimming pared 2 bases from V and 7 bases from J, leaving 11 bases between. Germline V gene lookup returns CDR1 WSHSY and CDR2 SAAADI. CDR3 in amino acids: CASSEPGMGEAFF. In nucleotides, the CDR3 is TGCGCCAGCAGTGAGCCAGGGATGGGTGAAGCTTTCTTT.